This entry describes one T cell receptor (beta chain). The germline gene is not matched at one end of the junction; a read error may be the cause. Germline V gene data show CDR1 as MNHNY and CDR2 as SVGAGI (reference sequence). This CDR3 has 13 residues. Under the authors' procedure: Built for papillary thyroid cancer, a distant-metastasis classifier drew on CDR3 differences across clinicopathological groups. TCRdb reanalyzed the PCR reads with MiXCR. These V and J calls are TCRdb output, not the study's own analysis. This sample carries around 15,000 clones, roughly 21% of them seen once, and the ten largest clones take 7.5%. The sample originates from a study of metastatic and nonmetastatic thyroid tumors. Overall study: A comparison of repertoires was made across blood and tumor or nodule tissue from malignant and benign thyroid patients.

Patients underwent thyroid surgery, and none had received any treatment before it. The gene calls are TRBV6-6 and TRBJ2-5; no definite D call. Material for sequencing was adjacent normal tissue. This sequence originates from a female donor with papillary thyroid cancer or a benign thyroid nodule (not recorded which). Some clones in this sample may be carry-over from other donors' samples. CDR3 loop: CASIYSARVTQYF. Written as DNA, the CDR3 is TGTGCCAGCATTTACTCGGCCCGGGTGACCCAGTACTTC.